This T cell receptor beta chain was sequenced during a study of T-cell memory formation after mild COVID-19. Turning to the study itself: The TCR clusters were mostly specific to one donor. Overall study results and limits: Clones shrinking from day 15 to 85 showed even CD4/CD8 mixes; later expanders tilted CD4+. The finding that pre-infection memory included some responding clones suggested that cross-reactive memory joined.

Employing constant-segment primers, 5'RACE generated TCR alpha and TCR beta cDNA libraries bearing sample barcodes and UMIs. TCRdb fed the 5' RACE reads into MiXCR, producing one record per CDR3 protein. The sample includes a few hundred thousand distinct CDR3 sequences, roughly 24% seen only once; the top ten take 8.5% to 10%. A remark on this clonotype: Its antigen is unknown.

The CDR3 extends over 14 amino acids. Between the trimmed V and J ends, which lost 7 bases and 2 bases, there was a span of 18 bases. From germline, CDR1 is SQVTM and CDR2 ANQGSEA. The TCR was taken from an adult woman who had mild COVID-19 (a few samples of this study predate the infection). Cell type and time point are not known. The sample taken for sequencing was PBMCs or a T cell subset sorted from them (not recorded which). The chain joins TRBV29-1 to TRBJ2-7; D may match TRBD1 or TRBD2 (6 bases each). This chain's CDR3 is CSAEGEAAPYEQYF. CDR3 bases: TGCAGCGCGGAGGGGGAAGCCGCCCCCTACGAGCAGTACTTC.